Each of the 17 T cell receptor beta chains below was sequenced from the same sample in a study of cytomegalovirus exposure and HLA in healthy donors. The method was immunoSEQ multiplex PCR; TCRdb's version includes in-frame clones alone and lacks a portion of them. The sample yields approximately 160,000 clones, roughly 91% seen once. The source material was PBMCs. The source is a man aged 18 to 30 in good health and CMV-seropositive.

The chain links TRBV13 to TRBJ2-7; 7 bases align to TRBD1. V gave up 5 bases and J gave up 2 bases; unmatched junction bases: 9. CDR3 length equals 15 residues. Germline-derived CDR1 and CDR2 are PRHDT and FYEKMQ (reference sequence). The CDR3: CASSHNRGFAYEQYF. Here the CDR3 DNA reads TGTGCCAGCAGCCATAACAGGGGTTTCGCCTACGAGCAGTACTTC.

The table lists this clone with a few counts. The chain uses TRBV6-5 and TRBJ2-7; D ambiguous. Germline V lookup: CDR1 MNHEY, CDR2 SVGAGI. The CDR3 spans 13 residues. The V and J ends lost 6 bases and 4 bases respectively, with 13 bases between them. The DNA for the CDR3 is TGTGCCAGCAGGTCCGACACGCCTTACGAGCAGTACTTC. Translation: CASRSDTPYEQYF.

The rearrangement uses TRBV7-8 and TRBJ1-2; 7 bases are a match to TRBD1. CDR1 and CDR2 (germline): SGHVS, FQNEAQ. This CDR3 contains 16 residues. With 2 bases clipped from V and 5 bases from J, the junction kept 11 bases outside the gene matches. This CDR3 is CASSLNLWTGEYGYTF. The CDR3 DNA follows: TGTGCCAGCAGCTTAAACCTATGGACAGGAGAGTATGGCTACACCTTC.

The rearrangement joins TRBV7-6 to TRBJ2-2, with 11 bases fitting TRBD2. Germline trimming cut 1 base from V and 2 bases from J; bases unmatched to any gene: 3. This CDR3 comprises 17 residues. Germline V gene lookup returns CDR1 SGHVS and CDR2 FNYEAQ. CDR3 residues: CASSLVAGGINTGELFF. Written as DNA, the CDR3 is TGTGCCAGCAGCTTAGTAGCGGGAGGGATAAACACCGGGGAGCTGTTTTTT.

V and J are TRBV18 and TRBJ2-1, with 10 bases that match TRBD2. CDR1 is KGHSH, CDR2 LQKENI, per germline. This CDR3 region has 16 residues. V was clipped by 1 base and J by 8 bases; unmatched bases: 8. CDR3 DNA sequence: TGTGCCAGCTCACCACGCATCCTAGCGGGAGAAGATGAGCAGTTCTTC. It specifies CASSPRILAGEDEQFF.

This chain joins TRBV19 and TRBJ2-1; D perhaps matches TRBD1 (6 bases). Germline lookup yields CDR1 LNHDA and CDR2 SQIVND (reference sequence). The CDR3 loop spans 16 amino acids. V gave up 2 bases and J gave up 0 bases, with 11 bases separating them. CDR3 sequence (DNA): TGTGCCAGTAGTATACTGGCACAGGGCTCCTACAATGAGCAGTTCTTC. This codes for CASSILAQGSYNEQFF.

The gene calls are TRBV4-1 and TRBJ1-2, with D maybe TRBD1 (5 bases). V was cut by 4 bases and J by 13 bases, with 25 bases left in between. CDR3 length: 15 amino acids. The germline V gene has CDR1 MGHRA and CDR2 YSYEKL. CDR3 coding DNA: TGCGCCAGCAGCCCCTCAAGTGGGAGAGATGGGGGGGGCACCTTC. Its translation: CASSPSSGRDGGGTF.

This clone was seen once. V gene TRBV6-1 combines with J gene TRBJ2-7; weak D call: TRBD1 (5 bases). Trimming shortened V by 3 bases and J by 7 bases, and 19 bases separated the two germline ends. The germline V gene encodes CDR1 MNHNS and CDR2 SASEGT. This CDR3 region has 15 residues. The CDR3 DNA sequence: TGTGCCAGCAGTGATGCTGGCAGGGATAAAACTGAGCAGTACTTC. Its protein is CASSDAGRDKTEQYF.

The CDR3: CASSPRAAGRQETQYF. CDR3 sequence (DNA): TGTGCCAGCAGCCCCCGTGCGGCGGGAAGACAAGAGACCCAGTACTTC. This sequence joins TRBV7-3 and TRBJ2-5; TRBD2 might be the D (6 bases). V shed 5 bases and J shed 2 bases, with 18 bases lying between them. The CDR3 is made up of 16 amino acids. Germline CDR1 and CDR2: SGHTA and FQGTGA.

CDR3 nucleotide sequence: TGTGCCAGCAGCCCTCCACGGGGGGCCGGGGAGCTGTTTTTT. Amino acids: CASSPPRGAGELFF. The chain has TRBV7-9 and TRBJ2-2; TRBD2 aligns across 7 bases. The V segment lost 5 bases and the J segment 6 bases; nucleotides outside the gene matches: 6. This CDR3 has 14 amino acids. Germline values: CDR1 SEHNR, CDR2 FQNEAQ (reference sequence).

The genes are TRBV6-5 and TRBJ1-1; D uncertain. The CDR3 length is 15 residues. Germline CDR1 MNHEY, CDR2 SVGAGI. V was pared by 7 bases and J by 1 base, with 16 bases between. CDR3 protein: CASMKRPQWNTEAFF. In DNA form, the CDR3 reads TGTGCCAGCATGAAACGTCCACAGTGGAACACTGAAGCTTTCTTT.

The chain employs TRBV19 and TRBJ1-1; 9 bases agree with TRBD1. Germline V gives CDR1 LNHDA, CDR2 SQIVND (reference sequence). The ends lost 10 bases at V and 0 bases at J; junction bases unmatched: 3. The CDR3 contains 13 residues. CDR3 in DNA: TGTGCCACCAGGGACAGGGTGAACACTGAAGCTTTCTTT. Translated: CATRDRVNTEAFF. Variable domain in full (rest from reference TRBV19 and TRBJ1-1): DGGITQSPKYLFRKEGQNVTLSCEQNLNHDAMYWYRQDPGQGLRLIYYSQIVNDFQKGDIAEGYSVSREKKESFPLTVTSAQKNPTAFYLCATRDRVNTEAFFGQGTRLTVV.

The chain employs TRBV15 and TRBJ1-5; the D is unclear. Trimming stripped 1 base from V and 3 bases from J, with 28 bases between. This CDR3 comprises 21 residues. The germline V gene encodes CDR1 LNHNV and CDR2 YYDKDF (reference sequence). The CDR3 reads CATSRAQDFGQLNSTNQPQHF. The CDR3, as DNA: TGTGCCACCAGCAGAGCCCAAGACTTTGGCCAGCTCAACTCAACCAATCAGCCCCAGCATTTT.

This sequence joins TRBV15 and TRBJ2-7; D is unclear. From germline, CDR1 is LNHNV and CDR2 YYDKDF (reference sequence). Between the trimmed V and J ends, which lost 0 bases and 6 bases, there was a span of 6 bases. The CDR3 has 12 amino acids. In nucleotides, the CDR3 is TGTGCCACCAGCAGAGATTACAGCGAGCAGTACTTC. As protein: CATSRDYSEQYF.

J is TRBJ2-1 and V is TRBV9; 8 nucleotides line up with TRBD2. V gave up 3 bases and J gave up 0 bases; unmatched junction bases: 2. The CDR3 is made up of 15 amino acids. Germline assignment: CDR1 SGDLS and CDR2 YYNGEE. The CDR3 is CASSELAASYNEQFF. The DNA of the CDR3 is TGTGCCAGCAGCGAACTAGCGGCCTCCTACAATGAGCAGTTCTTC.

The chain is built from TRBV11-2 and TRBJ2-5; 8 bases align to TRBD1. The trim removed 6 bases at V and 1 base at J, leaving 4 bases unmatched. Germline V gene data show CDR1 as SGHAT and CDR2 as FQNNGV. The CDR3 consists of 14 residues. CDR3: CASSIDRGQETQYF. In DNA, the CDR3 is TGTGCCAGCAGTATTGACAGGGGCCAAGAGACCCAGTACTTC. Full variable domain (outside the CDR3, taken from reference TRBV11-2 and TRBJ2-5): EAGVAQSPRYKIIEKRQSVAFWCNPISGHATLYWYQQILGQGPKLLIQFQNNGVVDDSQLPKDRFSAERLKGVDSTLKIQPAKLEDSAVYLCASSIDRGQETQYFGPGTRLLVL.

Written as DNA, the CDR3 is TGTGCCAGCTCACTCGACAGGGGGGGCTATGGCTACACCTTC. This codes for CASSLDRGGYGYTF. This chain connects TRBV18 to TRBJ1-2; TRBD1 matches 9 bases. Unmatched junction bases numbered 4, after V lost 4 bases and J lost 4 bases. This CDR3 has 14 residues. Germline loops: CDR1 KGHSH, CDR2 LQKENI.